A selection of T cell receptor beta chains follows, all from one sample in a study of beta chain features in type 1 diabetes. TCRdb's table, derived via immunoSEQ multiplex PCR, lists solely in-frame clones and lacks some. The sample has around 300,000 clones; 9.5% to 11% are singletons. Sequencing was carried out using naive CD4+ T cells from blood. These receptors were taken from a woman aged 25 to 39 in good health. CDR3s include the opening cysteine and the closing phenylalanine or tryptophan. A D gene is named only where the DNA matches it firmly. Only some rows state a clone size, as once, few, many or a class for expanded clones.

V	size	J	D	CDR3	DNA
TRBV28	few	TRBJ2-7	-	CASSFPTGENGQYF	TGTGCCAGCAGTTTTCCCACGGGGGAAAATGGGCAGTACTTC
TRBV7-9	-	TRBJ2-7	TRBD1	CASSFVRQGAYEQYF	TGTGCCAGCAGCTTCGTTCGACAGGGGGCCTACGAGCAGTACTTC
TRBV19	-	TRBJ2-5	-	CASTKHLAETGETQYF	TGTGCCAGTACCAAACATTTAGCGGAGACTGGAGAGACCCAGTACTTC
TRBV2	-	TRBJ2-1	-	CASSEEVAGYNEQFF	TGTGCCAGCAGTGAAGAGGTGGCAGGGTACAATGAGCAGTTCTTC
TRBV30	-	TRBJ2-7	TRBD1	CAWDRVGYEQYF	TGTGCCTGGGACAGGGTCGGCTACGAGCAGTACTTC
TRBV28	few	TRBJ2-1	-	CASRLSVNEQFF	TGTGCCAGCAGACTTAGCGTGAATGAGCAGTTCTTC
TRBV29-1	few	TRBJ2-3	TRBD2	CSVDGRQGPLGLAVPDTQYF	TGCAGCGTGGACGGACGACAGGGGCCTTTAGGACTAGCGGTCCCAGATACGCAGTATTTT
TRBV19	-	TRBJ2-1	-	CASSIGGIRGEQFF	TGTGCCAGTAGTATAGGCGGGATACGAGGTGAGCAGTTCTTC
TRBV6-6	few	TRBJ2-1	-	CASSDLTGWDEQFF	TGTGCCAGCAGCGACCTGACTGGTTGGGATGAGCAGTTCTTC
TRBV30	-	TRBJ1-3	-	CAYSQTTSSGNTIYF	TGTGCCTATTCCCAGACAACGAGCTCTGGAAACACCATATATTTT
TRBV19	once	TRBJ2-1	-	CASSIGEYNEQFF	TGTGCCAGTAGTATCGGAGAGTACAATGAGCAGTTCTTC
TRBV9	few	TRBJ2-1	TRBD2	CASGLLAGGEGNEQFF	TGTGCCAGCGGGCTTCTAGCGGGAGGTGAGGGTAATGAGCAGTTCTTC
TRBV7-9	-	TRBJ2-7	TRBD2	CASSSPGLADYEQYF	TGTGCCAGCAGCTCGCCGGGACTAGCGGACTACGAGCAGTACTTC
TRBV5-1	-	TRBJ2-1	-	CASSLVAAGDSSYNEQFF	TGCGCCAGCAGCTTGGTTGCGGCAGGGGATAGTTCCTACAATGAGCAGTTCTTC
TRBV28	few	TRBJ1-2	-	CASSLSGFGYTF	TGTGCCAGCAGTTTATCAGGGTTTGGCTACACCTTC
TRBV28	-	TRBJ2-6	-	CASSTLASGANVLTF	TGTGCCAGCAGTACACTAGCTTCTGGGGCCAACGTCCTGACTTTC
TRBV19	few	TRBJ2-2	-	CASSISQGNTGELFF	TGTGCCAGTAGTATCAGTCAGGGGAACACCGGGGAGCTGTTTTTT
TRBV29-1	-	TRBJ1-2	TRBD1	CSVDLDPRGQGYGYTF	TGCAGCGTTGATTTGGACCCCAGGGGGCAGGGCTATGGCTACACCTTC
TRBV7-2	-	TRBJ2-3	TRBD2	CASSTRLAGETDTQYF	TGTGCCAGCAGCACACGACTAGCGGGAGAGACAGATACGCAGTATTTT
TRBV28	-	TRBJ2-5	TRBD2	CASSLGLAGIETQYF	TGTGCCAGCAGTTTGGGACTAGCGGGAATCGAGACCCAGTACTTC
TRBV15	few	TRBJ2-2	-	CATSRDKAGNVWTGELFF	TGTGCCACCAGCAGAGATAAAGCAGGAAATGTTTGGACCGGGGAGCTGTTTTTT
TRBV7-2	-	TRBJ2-1	TRBD2	CASSLTPGLLLNEQFF	TGTGCCAGCAGCTTAACCCCGGGACTACTGTTGAATGAGCAGTTCTTC
TRBV14	few	TRBJ2-5	-	CASSQELAYETQYF	TGTGCCAGCAGCCAAGAACTAGCTTATGAGACCCAGTACTTC
TRBV14	few	TRBJ2-3	-	CASSPRVGDTQYF	TGTGCCAGCAGCCCTCGAGTGGGCGATACGCAGTATTTT
TRBV19	-	TRBJ2-1	TRBD1	CASRFTGTGDNEQFF	TGTGCCAGTAGATTCACCGGGACAGGAGATAATGAGCAGTTCTTC
TRBV19	-	TRBJ1-1	-	CASSIGVYTEAFF	TGTGCCAGTAGTATCGGGGTCTACACTGAAGCTTTCTTT
TRBV9	few	TRBJ1-3	-	CASSVEYQTAGSGNTIYF	TGTGCCAGCAGCGTAGAGTACCAAACAGCAGGCTCTGGAAACACCATATATTTT
TRBV7-9	-	TRBJ1-4	-	CASSLLGGATNEKLFF	TGTGCCAGCAGCCTCTTGGGGGGGGCAACTAATGAAAAACTGTTTTTT
TRBV5-6	-	TRBJ2-4	-	CASRAGENIQYF	TGTGCCAGCAGAGCAGGGGAAAACATTCAGTACTTC
TRBV23-1	-	TRBJ2-7	TRBD1	CASSQSRTGDHEQYF	TGCGCCAGCAGTCAATCCAGGACAGGGGACCACGAGCAGTACTTC
TRBV5-1	-	TRBJ2-3	-	CASSLGATDTQYF	TGCGCCAGCAGCTTGGGCGCGACAGATACGCAGTATTTT
TRBV29-1	-	TRBJ1-1	-	CSVEVVAGMNTEAFF	TGCAGCGTTGAAGTCGTAGCGGGGATGAACACTGAAGCTTTCTTT
TRBV20-1	few	TRBJ2-5	-	CSALGGETQYF	TGCAGTGCTTTGGGGGGAGAGACCCAGTACTTC
TRBV28	-	TRBJ2-3	-	CASTPNSDTQYF	TGTGCCAGCACCCCGAATAGTGATACGCAGTATTTT
TRBV28	-	TRBJ2-1	TRBD2	CASSLGTSGNNEQFF	TGTGCCAGCAGTTTAGGGACTAGCGGAAACAATGAGCAGTTCTTC
TRBV18	few	TRBJ2-3	-	CASSPPSGHLGDTQYF	TGTGCCAGCTCACCACCTTCAGGGCACCTGGGGGATACGCAGTATTTT
TRBV2	few	TRBJ2-2	TRBD1	CASTPDRANTGELFF	TGTGCCAGCACTCCGGACAGGGCGAACACCGGGGAGCTGTTTTTT
TRBV19	few	TRBJ2-1	TRBD1	CASSRGQGSSGLF	TGTGCCAGTAGTCGTGGACAGGGCAGTTCCGGGCTCTTC
TRBV6-6	few	TRBJ2-7	TRBD2	CASTPGGGGAHYEQYF	TGTGCCAGCACCCCCGGGGGGGGAGGGGCCCACTACGAGCAGTACTTC
TRBV30	-	TRBJ1-5	-	CAWSDNNSNQPQHF	TGTGCCTGGAGTGATAACAATAGCAATCAGCCCCAGCATTTT
TRBV23-1	few	TRBJ2-7	TRBD1	CASSRLYRGFSYEQYF	TGCGCCAGCAGTCGCCTCTACAGGGGTTTCTCCTACGAGCAGTACTTC
TRBV30	-	TRBJ1-2	-	CAWSVLAGYGYTF	TGTGCCTGGAGTGTTCTGGCAGGCTATGGCTACACCTTC
TRBV10-3	few	TRBJ2-3	-	CAISTGSGTDTQYF	TGTGCCATCAGTACAGGATCGGGCACAGATACGCAGTATTTT
TRBV7-2	few	TRBJ2-4	-	CASSLEPGTVHIQYF	TGTGCCAGCAGCTTAGAACCCGGGACTGTACACATTCAGTACTTC
TRBV6-4	-	TRBJ2-3	-	CASSAQSQQDTQYF	TGTGCCAGCAGTGCCCAGTCACAACAGGATACGCAGTATTTT
TRBV5-4	-	TRBJ2-2	-	CASSHAGAGSGTGELFF	TGTGCCAGCAGCCACGCCGGGGCGGGGTCAGGCACCGGGGAGCTGTTTTTT
TRBV30	-	TRBJ2-5	TRBD2	CAGGLAVQTQYF	TGTGCCGGGGGACTAGCGGTCCAGACCCAGTACTTC
TRBV28	-	TRBJ2-1	TRBD2	CASSPRTSGRGEQFF	TGTGCCAGCAGTCCTCGGACTAGCGGGAGGGGTGAGCAGTTCTTC
TRBV27	-	TRBJ2-6	-	CASRSPSSGANVLTF	TGTGCCAGCAGGAGTCCAAGCTCTGGGGCCAACGTCCTGACTTTC
TRBV7-6	few	TRBJ2-3	TRBD2	CASTRAGTSATDTQYF	TGTGCCAGCACCCGAGCCGGGACTAGCGCCACAGATACGCAGTATTTT
TRBV15	few	TRBJ1-5	-	CATSRDRLNQPQHF	TGTGCCACCAGCAGAGACAGGTTAAATCAGCCCCAGCATTTT
TRBV29-1	-	TRBJ2-1	TRBD2	CSVGGGHNEQFF	TGCAGCGTTGGCGGGGGTCACAATGAGCAGTTCTTC
TRBV9	few	TRBJ2-1	TRBD2	CASSVGGTSGYNEQFF	TGTGCCAGCAGCGTAGGAGGGACTAGCGGCTACAATGAGCAGTTCTTC